The clone carrying this TCR beta chain was detected ten times or more. Next came a second PCR, run for roughly 6 to 11 cycles, which used a sample-barcoded 5' primer along with a J-beta primer mix. A 12-random-nucleotide template-switch adaptor tagged each cDNA molecule. One entry per CDR3 protein results from TCRdb running MiXCR on the 5' RACE reads. The sample contains approximately 800,000 distinct CDR3 sequences, around 50% of which appear only once. Trimming took 8 bases from V and 0 from J; bases not matched to a gene: 6. The CDR3 covers 14 residues. CDR1 SNHLY and CDR2 FYNNEI come from the germline V gene. This sample is part of a study of blood T cells in healthy people across ages. Study information: Per two T cells, template switching captured roughly one barcoded beta molecule.

The chain employs TRBV2 and TRBJ2-7; TRBD1 aligns across 8 bases. Sample: blood. The receptor's source is a man older than 75 in good health. The CDR3 loop is CASLWTGSSYEQYF. The CDR3 DNA reads TGTGCCAGCCTCTGGACAGGGAGCTCCTACGAGCAGTACTTC.